This T cell receptor (beta chain) emerged from a study of cytomegalovirus exposure and HLA in healthy donors. General study points: Altogether, 170 or so TCR beta chains were recorded as cytomegalovirus-associated. First-cohort TCR clusters were later found to tend to co-occur in the approximately 120 validation repertoires. Rarity marked most TCR sequences, yet some public TCRs occurred in many donors. Among the CMV-associated chains, three were confirmed in vitro as specific for CMV antigens.

Only in-frame clones appear in the TCRdb table, and some are missing; sequencing was by immunoSEQ multiplex PCR. Of fewer than 130,000 clones listed, approximately 89% are singletons. CDR1 is SQVTM and CDR2 is ANQGSEA in the germline V gene. Trimming took off 5 bases at V and 3 bases at J, with 18 bases between the two ends. The CDR3 totals 15 residues. The count of this clone is one. Its matching antigen is unknown. The chain couples TRBV29-1 to TRBJ2-3, with a weak D call TRBD1 (5 bases). Sequencing was done on a sample of PBMCs. This TCR was sampled from a woman younger than 30 in good health and CMV-seronegative. The CDR3 DNA is TGCAGCGTTCTCCGAGATGGCAGGGTAACAGATACGCAGTATTTT. Residues: CSVLRDGRVTDTQYF.